This is a list of T cell receptor beta chains from one sample in a study of graft-versus-host responses after intestinal transplantation. TCRdb keeps only in-frame clones here, not all; method: immunoSEQ multiplex PCR. Here the sample spans roughly 99,000 clones, more than 70% being singletons. The material sequenced was PBMCs, taken 255 days after intestinal transplant. These receptors came from a human patient who received an intestinal transplant, so some T cells may come from the graft donor. Both conserved end residues are part of each CDR3. D genes are given only for firm matches. Some rows have no size entry. The others give once, few or many, or a class for an expanded clone.

TRBJ1-1 . TRBD1 TRBV11-1 CASSTGVNTEAFF TGTGCCAGCAGCACAGGGGTGAACACTGAAGCTTTCTTT
TRBJ1-4 . . TRBV7-8 CASSPGGRREKLFF TGTGCCAGCAGCCCTGGGGGGCGCCGCGAAAAACTGTTTTTT
TRBJ2-7 . . TRBV7-6 CASTPWGGEQYF TGTGCCAGCACCCCGTGGGGCGGAGAGCAGTACTTC
TRBJ2-1 . TRBD2 TRBV7-8 CASSYRAIAGAYNEQFF TGTGCCAGCAGCTATAGGGCGATAGCGGGGGCCTACAATGAGCAGTTCTTC
TRBJ1-2 few TRBD1 TRBV5-4 CASSSTGGYGYTF TGTGCCAGCAGTTCCACAGGGGGCTATGGCTACACCTTC
TRBJ2-7 . . TRBV5-1 CASSKYSGPLYEPLWYEQYF TGCGCCAGCAGCAAATACTCAGGGCCTCTCTATGAACCTCTCTGGTACGAGCAGTACTTC
TRBJ2-7 few . TRBV4-1 CASSQVSSYEQYF TGCGCCAGCAGCCAAGTCTCTAGTTACGAGCAGTACTTC
TRBJ2-1 . TRBD1 TRBV27 CASSLTGQGASNEQFF TGTGCCAGCAGTTTAACGGGACAGGGGGCCAGCAATGAGCAGTTCTTC
TRBJ1-1 . TRBD1 TRBV6-6 CASVRDRANTEAFF TGTGCCAGCGTGAGAGACAGGGCAAACACTGAAGCTTTCTTT
TRBJ2-7 . . TRBV6-1 CASSEAEDGPVGYF TGTGCCAGCAGTGAAGCGGAAGACGGCCCGGTAGGGTACTTC
TRBJ1-3 . . TRBV6-1 CASSEWAQGPGNTIYF TGTGCCAGCAGTGAATGGGCCCAGGGTCCTGGAAACACCATATATTTT
TRBJ2-3 few . TRBV5-1 CASSLGEGGATDTQYF TGCGCCAGCAGCCTCGGGGAGGGGGGCGCGACAGATACGCAGTATTTT
TRBJ2-6 . . TRBV9 CASSFRASSGANVLTF TGTGCCAGCAGCTTCAGAGCTAGCTCTGGGGCCAACGTCCTGACTTTC
TRBJ2-6 . . TRBV28 CASSPIDRGFSGANVLTF TGTGCCAGCAGCCCCATTGACAGAGGCTTCTCTGGGGCCAACGTCCTGACTTTC
TRBJ2-3 . . TRBV10-3 CAISGAAPDTQYF TGTGCCATCAGTGGTGCTGCCCCAGATACGCAGTATTTT
TRBJ1-4 . . TRBV7-9 CASSVQRPLTNEKLFF TGTGCCAGCAGCGTCCAGAGACCTTTAACTAATGAAAAACTGTTTTTT
TRBJ1-2 . . TRBV11-3 CASSLEGGSGYTF TGTGCCAGCAGCTTAGAGGGGGGATCTGGCTACACCTTC
TRBJ2-3 . . TRBV7-2 CASSFISGVDTQYF TGTGCCAGCAGCTTTATTAGCGGAGTCGATACGCAGTATTTT
TRBJ2-7 few TRBD1 TRBV28 CASSSPPLLADITGAYEQYF TGTGCCAGCAGCTCCCCCCCGCTGTTAGCAGATATTACAGGGGCCTACGAGCAGTACTTC
TRBJ2-3 . TRBD2 TRBV7-3 CASSLRTSGRAGTDTQYF TGTGCCAGCAGCTTAAGGACTAGCGGGAGGGCGGGGACAGATACGCAGTATTTT
TRBJ1-1 . . TRBV6-5 CASSSLPRLTNTEAFF TGTGCCAGCAGTTCGCTACCCAGGCTCACGAACACTGAAGCTTTCTTT
TRBJ2-7 . TRBD1 TRBV18 CASSPGQGPYEQYF TGTGCCAGCTCACCGGGACAGGGCCCCTACGAGCAGTACTTC
TRBJ1-1 . . TRBV30 CAWSVHQVGEAFF TGTGCCTGGAGTGTACACCAGGTTGGTGAAGCTTTCTTT
TRBJ1-6 once . TRBV19 CASSIGGTVVSPLHF TGTGCCAGTAGTATAGGAGGGACCGTGGTCTCACCCCTCCACTTT
TRBJ1-5 . . TRBV7-8 CASSLEGKQSNQPQHF TGTGCCAGCAGCTTAGAGGGGAAACAAAGCAATCAGCCCCAGCATTTT
TRBJ2-5 . TRBD2 TRBV29-1 CSVAWREVETQYF TGCAGCGTTGCATGGCGGGAGGTAGAGACCCAGTACTTC
TRBJ1-1 . . TRBV9 CASSVGGSTEAFF TGTGCCAGCAGCGTGGGAGGGAGCACTGAAGCTTTCTTT
TRBJ1-4 . . TRBV6-5 CASKPTTGAGEKLFF TGTGCCAGCAAACCTACGACAGGCGCCGGGGAAAAACTGTTTTTT
TRBJ1-4 . . TRBV19 CASSIPGPPSGEKLFF TGTGCCAGTAGTATCCCTGGGCCGCCAAGCGGGGAAAAACTGTTTTTT
TRBJ1-1 few . TRBV5-8 CASSSGFSEAFF TGTGCCAGCAGCTCCGGATTCTCTGAAGCTTTCTTT
TRBJ1-1 . TRBD1 TRBV9 CASSVGTGGNTEAFF TGTGCCAGCAGCGTAGGGACAGGGGGGAACACTGAAGCTTTCTTT
TRBJ2-2 . TRBD1 TRBV6-1 CASSEAPPWDRGLGELFF TGTGCCAGCAGTGAAGCACCCCCGTGGGACAGGGGGCTCGGGGAGCTGTTTTTT
TRBJ2-2 . TRBD2 TRBV4-2 CASSQENTGGITGELFF TGTGCCAGCAGCCAGGAAAATACCGGGGGGATCACCGGGGAGCTGTTTTTT
TRBJ1-3 . . TRBV9 CASSARGNTIYF TGTGCCAGCAGTGCCCGGGGAAACACCATATATTTT
TRBJ2-3 . TRBD1 TRBV19 CASSIERQGKRGDTQYF TGTGCCAGTAGTATAGAGAGACAGGGGAAGAGAGGAGATACGCAGTATTTT
TRBJ2-3 . . TRBV1 CTSSPGTRGDTDTQYF TGCACCAGCAGCCCTGGGACCCGGGGGGACACAGATACGCAGTATTTT
TRBJ2-5 . . TRBV4-1 CASSQDVGTGETQYF TGCGCCAGCAGCCAAGATGTGGGCACGGGGGAGACCCAGTACTTC
TRBJ2-5 once TRBD2 TRBV5-4 CASSVGLAGGQETQYF TGTGCCAGCAGCGTGGGACTAGCGGGAGGACAAGAGACCCAGTACTTC
TRBJ2-7 . TRBD1 TRBV19 CASSLRTGQALYEQYF TGTGCCAGTAGTCTCAGGACAGGCCAGGCCCTCTACGAGCAGTACTTC
TRBJ1-2 . . TRBV28 CASSLFLGAAEDGYTF TGTGCCAGCAGTTTATTTCTCGGGGCTGCCGAGGACGGCTACACCTTC
TRBJ2-1 once TRBD1 TRBV6-4 CASSDSTGGHEQFF TGTGCCAGCAGTGACTCGACAGGGGGCCATGAGCAGTTCTTC
TRBJ2-3 . . TRBV7-2 CASSFLQDTQYF TGTGCCAGCAGCTTCCTGCAGGATACGCAGTATTTT
TRBJ2-7 . . TRBV6-1 CASSDGEVGLYEQYF TGTGCCAGCAGTGATGGGGAGGTGGGGCTCTACGAGCAGTACTTC
TRBJ1-5 . . TRBV6-7 CASSYRGITGENQPQHF TGTGCCAGCAGTTACAGGGGGATTACAGGAGAGAATCAGCCCCAGCATTTT
TRBJ1-1 . . TRBV6-1 CASSDPAAFF TGTGCCAGCAGTGACCCGGCAGCTTTCTTT
TRBJ1-1 . . TRBV15 CASYSGFMAAFF TGTGCCAGTTACTCCGGGTTCATGGCGGCTTTCTTT
TRBJ2-3 . TRBD1 TRBV28 CASNRDRGLAGGFTDTQYF TGTGCCAGCAATAGGGACAGGGGGCTGGCGGGAGGATTCACAGATACGCAGTATTTT
TRBJ1-2 once . TRBV28 CASSSLRFYGYTF TGTGCCAGCAGTTCCCTGAGGTTCTATGGCTACACCTTC
TRBJ2-7 . . TRBV6-5 CASSPGFPTYEQYF TGTGCCAGCAGTCCGGGCTTCCCAACCTACGAGCAGTACTTC
TRBJ2-1 . TRBD2 TRBV9 CASSVVAGGRSSYNEQFF TGTGCCAGCAGCGTAGTGGCCGGGGGGAGAAGCTCCTACAATGAGCAGTTCTTC
TRBJ1-1 . TRBD1 TRBV6-5 CASSLRGRGTEAFF TGTGCCAGCAGTCTCAGGGGGCGGGGGACTGAAGCTTTCTTT
TRBJ2-1 . TRBD2 TRBV6-5 CASSEGDYHEQFF TGTGCCAGCAGTGAAGGGGACTATCATGAGCAGTTCTTC
TRBJ1-5 . . TRBV7-2 CASSLDPQVGGPQHF TGTGCCAGCAGCTTAGATCCGCAGGTCGGGGGGCCCCAGCATTTT
TRBJ1-1 once TRBD1 TRBV28 CATRDRERPGNTEAFF TGTGCCACCCGGGACAGGGAGAGGCCGGGGAACACTGAAGCTTTCTTT
TRBJ2-2 once . TRBV27 CASGDALLTGELFF TGTGCCTCAGGGGACGCTCTCCTTACCGGGGAGCTGTTTTTT